This T cell receptor beta chain came from a study of blood T cell repertoires in COVID-19. Background on the study: Both acute and convalescent COVID-19 samples were obtained from the United States, Italy and Spain.

V was pared by 2 bases and J by 3 bases, with 10 bases between. Germline-derived CDR1 and CDR2 are KGHSH and LQKENI. CDR3 length equals 14 residues. The study recruited people aged about 18 to 95 years across 20 to 30 US areas. Each participant's cohort was designated according to participant-reported clinical history. In the source study's methods: Nucleated cell number was recorded as an estimate derived from reference gene primer amplification. TCRdb's table, derived via immunoSEQ multiplex PCR, lists solely in-frame clones and lacks some. The D gene and trimming were derived from the DNA, and the V and J assignments and clone size from that table. The table records 200,000 to 300,000 clones, approximately 88% of them present only once.

The receptor was derived from a middle-aged woman who had been exposed to COVID-19. Specimen: PBMCs or T cells enriched from blood (not recorded which). The rearrangement joins TRBV18 to TRBJ1-1, with D maybe TRBD1 (5 bases). The CDR3 loop is CASSPESGYTEAFF. As DNA, the CDR3 is TGTGCCAGCTCACCAGAATCAGGGTACACTGAAGCTTTCTTT.